Below are 8 T cell receptor beta chains sequenced from a single sample in a study of T cell responses to AZD1222 COVID-19 vaccine. The data were produced by immunoSEQ multiplex PCR, yet TCRdb's version contains in-frame clones alone and is incomplete. The table has 95,000 to 150,000 clones, approximately 90% seen once; the top ten hold about 8%. The sample here was peripheral blood, taken 28 days after the second AZD1222 dose. The receptors here all came from an adult who received the AZD1222 COVID-19 vaccine.

The chain uses TRBV24-1 and TRBJ2-1; D unclear. Germline V gene data show CDR1 as KGHDR and CDR2 as SFDVKD. With 2 bases removed from V and 2 bases from J, the gap between germline ends came to 15 bases. The CDR3 totals 17 residues. CDR3 residues: CATSDSDSTNAYNEQFF. In DNA form, the CDR3 reads TGTGCCACCAGTGATTCCGACTCCACCAACGCCTACAATGAGCAGTTCTTC.

The chain employs TRBV6-5 and TRBJ1-5, with D possibly TRBD1 on 5 matching bases. Trimming removed 7 bases from V and 7 bases from J, with 14 bases in between. This CDR3 is 13 amino acids long. The germline V gene has CDR1 MNHEY and CDR2 SVGAGI. Written as DNA, the CDR3 is TGTGCCAGCACCATAGGGACCCTGCAGCCCCAGCATTTT. This codes for CASTIGTLQPQHF.

The chain combines TRBV6-6 with TRBJ2-3; D not certain. Trimming pared 4 bases from V and 2 bases from J, leaving 10 bases between. CDR3 length: 14 amino acids. Per germline, CDR1 MNHNY and CDR2 SVGAGI (reference sequence). CDR3 sequence: CASSSARPTDTQYF. The CDR3 DNA reads TGTGCCAGCAGTTCTGCTCGACCCACAGATACGCAGTATTTT.

In its sample, this clone was seen once. This chain uses TRBV6-1 with TRBJ2-5; maybe TRBD1 (5 bases). Germline V gene data show CDR1 as MNHNS and CDR2 as SASEGT. The CDR3 totals 15 residues. The V and J ends lost 1 base and 1 base respectively, with 10 bases between them. CDR3: CASSEGQTFQETQYF. CDR3 nucleotides: TGTGCCAGCAGTGAAGGACAGACCTTCCAAGAGACCCAGTACTTC.

The V call is TRBV2, the J call TRBJ1-4, with a tentative D call TRBD1 (5 bases). The germline gives CDR1 SNHLY, CDR2 FYNNEI. The V end lost 3 bases, the J end lost 8 bases, and 13 bases lay between the germline ends. The CDR3 length is 14 residues. CDR3 sequence reads: CASSDRVVREKLFF. CDR3 nucleotides: TGTGCCAGCAGTGACAGGGTAGTTCGAGAAAAACTGTTTTTT.

This chain uses TRBV19 with TRBJ2-5, with D possibly being TRBD1 (6 bases). The V end lost 3 bases, the J end lost 1 base, and 12 bases lay between the germline ends. Germline lookup yields CDR1 LNHDA and CDR2 SQIVND (reference sequence). The CDR3 loop spans 15 amino acids. CDR3 loop: CASSIFGDTQETQYF. CDR3 coding DNA: TGTGCCAGTAGTATTTTTGGGGACACCCAAGAGACCCAGTACTTC.

The chain employs TRBV28 and TRBJ1-2; 9 bases agree with TRBD1. CDR1 and CDR2 from the germline V gene are MDHEN and SYDVKM. The V gene end was trimmed by 6 bases and the J gene end by 3 bases; junction bases not matched to a gene: 8. There are 15 residues in the CDR3. CDR3 nucleotide sequence: TGTGCCAGCAGCTACCGGGACAGGGACCACTATGGCTACACCTTC. Encoded protein: CASSYRDRDHYGYTF.

V is TRBV6-5 and J is TRBJ1-3; a weak D match, TRBD1 (6 bases). This CDR3 has 16 residues. The germline V gene has CDR1 MNHEY and CDR2 SVGAGI. The V gene lost 0 bases and the J gene lost 2 bases, with 11 bases spanning the gap. The CDR3 here is CASSYSRDITGNTIYF. The DNA for the CDR3 is TGTGCCAGCAGTTACTCCAGGGACATAACTGGAAACACCATATATTTT.